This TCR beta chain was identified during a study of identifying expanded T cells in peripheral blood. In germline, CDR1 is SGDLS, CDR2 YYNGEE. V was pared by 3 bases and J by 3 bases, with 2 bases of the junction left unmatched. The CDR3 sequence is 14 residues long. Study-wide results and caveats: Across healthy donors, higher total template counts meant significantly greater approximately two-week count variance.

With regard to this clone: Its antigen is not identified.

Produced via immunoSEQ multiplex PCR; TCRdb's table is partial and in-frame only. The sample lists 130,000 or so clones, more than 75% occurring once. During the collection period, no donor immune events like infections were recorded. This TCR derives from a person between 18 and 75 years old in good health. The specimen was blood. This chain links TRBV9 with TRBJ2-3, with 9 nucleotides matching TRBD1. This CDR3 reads CASSGGQGTDTQYF. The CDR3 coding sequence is TGTGCCAGCAGCGGGGGACAGGGAACAGATACGCAGTATTTT.